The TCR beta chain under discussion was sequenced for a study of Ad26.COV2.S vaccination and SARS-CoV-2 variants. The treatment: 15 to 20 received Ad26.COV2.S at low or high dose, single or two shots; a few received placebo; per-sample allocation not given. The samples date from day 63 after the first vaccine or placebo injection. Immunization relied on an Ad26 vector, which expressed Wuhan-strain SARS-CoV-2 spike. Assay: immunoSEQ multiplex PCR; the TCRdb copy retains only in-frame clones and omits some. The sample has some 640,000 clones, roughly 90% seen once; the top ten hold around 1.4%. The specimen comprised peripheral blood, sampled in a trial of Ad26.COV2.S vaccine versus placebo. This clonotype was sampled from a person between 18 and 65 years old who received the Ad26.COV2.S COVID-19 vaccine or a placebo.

CDR3 sequence reads: CASSLGQGVGETQYF. CDR3 DNA sequence: TGTGCCAGCAGTTTGGGACAGGGGGTTGGAGAGACCCAGTACTTC. The rearrangement joins TRBV6-5 to TRBJ2-5; 11 bases are a match to TRBD1. The CDR3 has 15 amino acids. Trimming took 4 bases from V and 4 from J; bases not matched to a gene: 5. Germline V CDR1 and CDR2: MNHEY, SVGAGI.